This entry is about one TCR beta chain. The assay was immunoSEQ multiplex PCR, and TCRdb's table has in-frame clones only and misses some. The sample has about 31,000 clones; 90% are singletons. These data are taken from a study of T cell changes during pregnancy in multiple sclerosis. Germline V gene lookup returns CDR1 SNHLY and CDR2 FYNNEI. CDR3 size: 15 residues. V was clipped by 1 base and J by 4 bases; unmatched bases: 4. The chain recombines TRBV2 with TRBJ1-5; 7 positions match TRBD1. The sequenced sample was CD8+ T cells from peripheral blood mononuclear cells, obtained in the second trimester of pregnancy. The receptor comes from a female donor with multiple sclerosis, enrolled in a pregnancy study. The CDR3 reads CASSEGQGVNQPQHF. For the CDR3, the DNA is TGTGCCAGCAGTGAAGGTCAGGGGGTAAATCAGCCCCAGCATTTT.